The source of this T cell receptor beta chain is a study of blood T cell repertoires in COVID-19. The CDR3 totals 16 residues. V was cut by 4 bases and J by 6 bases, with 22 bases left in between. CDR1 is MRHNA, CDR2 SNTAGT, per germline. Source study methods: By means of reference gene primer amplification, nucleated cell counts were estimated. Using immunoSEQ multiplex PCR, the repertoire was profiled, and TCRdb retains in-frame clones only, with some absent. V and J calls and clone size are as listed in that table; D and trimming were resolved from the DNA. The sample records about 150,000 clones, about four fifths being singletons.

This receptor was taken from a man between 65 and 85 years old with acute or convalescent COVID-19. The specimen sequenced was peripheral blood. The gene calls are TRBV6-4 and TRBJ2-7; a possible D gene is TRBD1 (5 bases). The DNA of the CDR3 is TGTGCCAGCAGTGGAGGAACAGGTACGACACTATGCGAGCAGTACTTC. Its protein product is CASSGGTGTTLCEQYF.